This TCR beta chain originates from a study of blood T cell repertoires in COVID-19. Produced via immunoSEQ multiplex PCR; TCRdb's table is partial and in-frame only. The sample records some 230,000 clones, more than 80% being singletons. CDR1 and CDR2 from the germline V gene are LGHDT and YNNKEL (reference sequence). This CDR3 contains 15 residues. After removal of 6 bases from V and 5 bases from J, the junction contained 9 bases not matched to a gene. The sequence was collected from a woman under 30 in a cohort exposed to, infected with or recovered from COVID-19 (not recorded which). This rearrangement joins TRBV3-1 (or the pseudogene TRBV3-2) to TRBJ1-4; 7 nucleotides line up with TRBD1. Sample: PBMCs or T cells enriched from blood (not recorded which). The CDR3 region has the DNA TGTGCCAGCAGATCCACAGGGGCAGGGAATGAAAAACTGTTTTTT. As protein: CASRSTGAGNEKLFF.